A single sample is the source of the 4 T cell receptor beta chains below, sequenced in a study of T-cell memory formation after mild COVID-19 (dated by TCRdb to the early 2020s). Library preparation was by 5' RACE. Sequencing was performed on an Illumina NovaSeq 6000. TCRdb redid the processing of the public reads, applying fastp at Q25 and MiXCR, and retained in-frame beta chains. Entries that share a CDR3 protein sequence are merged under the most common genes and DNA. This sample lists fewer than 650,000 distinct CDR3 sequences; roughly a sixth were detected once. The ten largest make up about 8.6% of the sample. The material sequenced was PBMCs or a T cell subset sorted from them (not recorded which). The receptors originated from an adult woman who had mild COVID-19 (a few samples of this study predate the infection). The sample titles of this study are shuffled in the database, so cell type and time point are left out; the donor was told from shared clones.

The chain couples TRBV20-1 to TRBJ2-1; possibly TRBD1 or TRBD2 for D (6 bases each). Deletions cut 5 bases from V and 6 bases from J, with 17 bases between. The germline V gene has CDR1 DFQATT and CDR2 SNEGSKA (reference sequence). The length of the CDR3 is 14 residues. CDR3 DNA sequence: TGCAGTGCTCACGCCCTTCGGGGGCTCAATGAGCAGTTCTTC. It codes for CSAHALRGLNEQFF.

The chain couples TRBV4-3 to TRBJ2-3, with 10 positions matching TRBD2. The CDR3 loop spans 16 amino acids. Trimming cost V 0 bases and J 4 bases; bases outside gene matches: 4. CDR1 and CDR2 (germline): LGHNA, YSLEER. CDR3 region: CASSQDLTSGADTQYF. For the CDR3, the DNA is TGCGCCAGCAGCCAAGATCTTACTAGCGGGGCAGATACGCAGTATTTT.

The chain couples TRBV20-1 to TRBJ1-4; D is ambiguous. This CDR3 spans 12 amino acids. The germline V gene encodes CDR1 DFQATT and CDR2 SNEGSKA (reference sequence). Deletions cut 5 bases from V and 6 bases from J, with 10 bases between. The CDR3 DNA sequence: TGCAGTGCTCCCATAGGGTATGAAAAACTGTTTTTT. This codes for CSAPIGYEKLFF.

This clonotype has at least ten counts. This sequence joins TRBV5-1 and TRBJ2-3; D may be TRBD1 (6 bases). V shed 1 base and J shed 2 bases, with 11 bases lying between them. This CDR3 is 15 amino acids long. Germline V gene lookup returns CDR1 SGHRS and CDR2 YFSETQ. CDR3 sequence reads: CASSLQGTLTDTQYF. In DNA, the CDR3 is TGCGCCAGCAGCTTGCAGGGGACCCTCACAGATACGCAGTATTTT.